The 7 T cell receptor beta chains below come from one sample, sequenced in a study of metastatic and nonmetastatic thyroid tumors. MiXCR was used by TCRdb to re-call the PCR reads. The sample carries about 38,000 clones, roughly 25% recorded once. Thyroid surgery was performed in patients who had received no treatment beforehand. Sequencing used blood. All receptors derive from a female donor with papillary thyroid cancer or a benign thyroid nodule (not recorded which). Some clones in this sample may be carry-over from other donors' samples.

The chain recombines TRBV2 with TRBJ2-1, with 7 bases fitting TRBD1. Germline-derived CDR1 and CDR2 are SNHLY and FYNNEI. The V and J ends lost 7 bases and 7 bases, in that order; junction bases with no gene match: 7. This CDR3 region has 13 residues. In DNA form, the CDR3 reads TGTGCCAGCACCGTAAGACAGGGTAATGAGCAGTTCTTC. This sequence encodes CASTVRQGNEQFF.

This clone was seen ten or more times. This chain connects TRBV28 to TRBJ1-4; 9 bases line up with TRBD1. The CDR3 runs to 16 residues. V trimming: 7 bases; J trimming: 7 bases; junction bases outside the gene matches: 13. Germline-derived CDR1 and CDR2 are MDHEN and SYDVKM. This CDR3 reads CASTLRPGTGSEKLFF. The CDR3 nucleotides are TGTGCCAGCACATTGAGGCCCGGGACAGGGTCTGAAAAACTGTTTTTT.

This clone was seen many times. The gene calls are TRBV3-1 and TRBJ1-2; D is undetermined. V was pared by 1 base and J by 5 bases, with 29 bases between. CDR1 is LGHDT and CDR2 is YNNKEL in the germline V gene (reference sequence). CDR3 length: 20 residues. The CDR3 sequence is CASSQGVKEVLEGIKYGYTF. The CDR3 nucleotides are TGTGCCAGCAGCCAAGGTGTGAAGGAGGTGCTCGAGGGAATTAAGTATGGCTACACCTTC.

The chain carries TRBV5-1 and TRBJ2-2; tentative D call: TRBD1 (5 bases). The CDR3 loop spans 16 amino acids. V was cut by 0 bases and J by 2 bases, with 11 bases left in between. Per the germline V gene, CDR1 is SGHRS and CDR2 is YFSETQ. The CDR3 protein is CASSLVRGSNTGELFF. DNA of the CDR3: TGCGCCAGCAGCTTGGTAAGGGGATCAAACACCGGGGAGCTGTTTTTT.

The sample holds many counts of this clone. The rearrangement uses TRBV5-6 and TRBJ1-5, with D possibly matching TRBD1 (6 bases). Germline lookup yields CDR1 SGHDT and CDR2 YYEEEE. This CDR3 has 16 residues. Between the trimmed V and J ends, which lost 1 base and 0 bases, there was a span of 11 bases. DNA of the CDR3: TGTGCCAGCAGCTTGCTGGGGGCATATAGCAATCAGCCCCAGCATTTT. Its protein is CASSLLGAYSNQPQHF.

This clone has ten or more counts. V is TRBV20-1 and J is TRBJ2-1, with a tentative D call TRBD2 (6 bases). Germline V lookup: CDR1 DFQATT, CDR2 SNEGSKA (reference sequence). The V end lost 6 bases, the J end lost 0 bases, and 15 bases lay between the germline ends. The CDR3 loop spans 15 amino acids. The DNA for the CDR3 is TGCAGTGCGCCCCGGGGCGGGATCTCCTACAATGAGCAGTTCTTC. Residues: CSAPRGGISYNEQFF.

This chain uses TRBV7-8 with TRBJ1-3; weak D call: TRBD1 (6 bases). CDR3 length: 17 amino acids. Trimming took 5 bases from V and 0 from J, leaving 17 bases between them. Germline V gene lookup returns CDR1 SGHVS and CDR2 FQNEAQ. The chain's CDR3 is CASSLRQDHTSGNTIYF. CDR3 nucleotides: TGTGCCAGCAGCCTACGACAGGACCACACCTCTGGAAACACCATATATTTT.